The T cell receptor (beta chain) described here comes from a study of beta chain features in type 1 diabetes. Broader study findings: Shorter templates might be favored by PCR, and equally so in patients and in controls.

Comment on this clone: Its antigen is not known.

Since all of the isolated RNA was reverse transcribed, expressed TCRB transcripts were what got sequenced. Here immunoSEQ multiplex PCR was the method, and the copy in TCRdb shows in-frame clones only, minus some. The table shows 900,000 or so clones, with 15% to 20% occurring only once. The source is a woman aged 18-30 years in good health. The specimen sequenced was naive CD4+ T cells from blood.

The chain's CDR3 is CASGTGTDQETQYF. In DNA form, the CDR3 reads TGTGCCAGCGGGACCGGGACGGACCAAGAGACCCAGTACTTC. The chain is built from TRBV5-5 and TRBJ2-5; D is tentatively TRBD1 or TRBD2 (5 bases each). Germline values: CDR1 SGHKS, CDR2 YYEKEE (reference sequence). Trimming removed 7 bases at V and 0 bases at J, with 13 bases between. The CDR3 runs to 14 residues.